The source of this T cell receptor (beta chain) is a study of OX40 agonist ivuxolimab in advanced cancers. General study findings and limits: Averaged across samples, CD8+ T cells carried more expanded clones than CD4+ did.

The germline gives CDR1 MDHEN, CDR2 SYDVKM. The CDR3 totals 14 residues. The V end was cut by 5 bases, the J end by 7 bases, with 12 bases between. About this clone: Its antigen is currently unknown.

Assay: immunoSEQ multiplex PCR; the TCRdb copy retains only in-frame clones and omits some. The sample lists about 35,000 clones; about 84% were seen once. V gene TRBV28 combines with J gene TRBJ1-6; D unresolved. This TCR came from an adult with an advanced solid tumor such as melanoma, head and neck, liver or kidney cancer. Sample: CD4+ or CD8+ T cells sorted from blood, taken in a trial of the OX40 agonist ivuxolimab. CDR3 DNA: TGTGCCAGCAGTGAACTCAACTCCAATTCACCCCTCCACTTT. Its protein is CASSELNSNSPLHF.